This TCR beta chain comes out of a study of glioma-infiltrating T cells (dated by TCRdb to between 2015 and 2016). Describing the broader study: Sequencing of TCR alpha- and beta-chain repertoires was performed on glioma tissue, on non-neoplastic brain tissue, and on matched peripheral blood mononuclear cells. To measure how far tissue and blood T-cell populations diverged, each tissue-infiltrating repertoire was compared against the peripheral blood repertoire of the same patient. Three low-grade glioma patients, roughly 8 primary glioblastoma patients and three non-glioma patients contributing non-neoplastic brain tissue were included in the paired cohort. The investigation overall reported the following: Very few CDR3 sequences were found to be shared between tissue and blood, and this scarcity was attributed to high CDR3 diversity and limited sampling. Group comparisons rested on small numbers: three non-neoplastic, three low-grade glioma and under ten glioblastoma patients. VJ-independent divergence between tissue and blood was below expectation in non-neoplastic patients but above expectation in all gliomas, especially low-grade gliomas.

The CDR3 measures 13 amino acids from cysteine to phenylalanine. Only the CDR3 DNA stays, 39 bases, in frame from base 1. In the germline V gene (reference sequence), CDR1 corresponds to LNHDA and CDR2 to SQIVND. The V end loses 3 bases and the J end loses 6 bases, and a stretch of 11 bases separates them. In this sample, this clonotype turned up a few times. Its antigen is currently not known. Base qualities are not at hand, and no much larger clone is one base apart. The iRepertoire nested amplicon-rescue multiplex PCR (arm-PCR) platform was used to amplify TCR alpha and beta CDR3 regions from RNA. The input for one-step reverse transcription and amplification was roughly 95-450 ng of either tissue mRNA or PBMC total RNA. Following bead purification, Illumina adapters were added through a secondary multiplex PCR, and the libraries were then gel-purified between 200 and 400 bp. Internal 6-nucleotide barcodes were carried by the libraries and were used for demultiplexing. Sequencing of the libraries was done on an Illumina MiSeq using 2x220 or 2x250 nucleotide paired-end reads. As for how the authors treated the data: FLASH 1.2.11 was used to merge paired reads, and BWA-MEM then aligned the reads to the GRCh37 human genome before TRA and TRB reads were extracted. For V and J assignment, an IMGT-derived reference of cassette sequences and CDR3 motifs that included pseudogenes was used. Three-frame translation of reads was performed, and productive CDR3s were defined as those with a C...FGXG motif and no stop codons. Clonotypes were defined as unique combinations of V-J cassette pair and CDR3 amino acid sequence. Hamming distance filtering was applied to reads, with thresholds set by the sequence error rate of each sample in mapped regions. The public reads were run again by TCRdb, first through fastp at Q25 and then through MiXCR, and only productive beta chains were kept. One record per CDR3 amino acid sequence lists the most common genes and DNA. The authors' filters were not applied to this entry. The sample table records approximately 110,000 distinct CDR3 sequences; 20% to 25% of these occur just once. The ten largest clonotypes hold 13% to 15% of the sample.

The TCR was taken from a human donor with low-grade glioma or glioblastoma, undergoing nonglioma brain surgery, or in good health (not recorded which). Material for sequencing was glioma tissue, nonneoplastic brain tissue, or PBMCs (not recorded which). The V and J genes are TRBV19 and TRBJ1-2, with the D segment identity uncertain. The nucleotide sequence is TGTGCCAGTAGTATGGGAGGCGTCAATGGCTACACCTTC. This codes for CASSMGGVNGYTF.